One and the same sample provided the 28 T cell receptor beta chains below, sequenced in a study of CD8 T cells in ankylosing spondylitis. Study results and caveats: What seemed typical of ankylosing spondylitis blood was a TCR beta motif built from about eight highly homologous variants.

TCRdb itself ran the 5' RACE reads through MiXCR, one entry per CDR3 protein. The sample records roughly 440,000 distinct CDR3 sequences, over 15% being singletons. Their cognate antigens are unknown. The specimen was blood, either unsorted or a sorted T cell fraction (not recorded which). These receptors originate from a male donor with ankylosing spondylitis.

The genes are TRBV28 and TRBJ2-5; no firm D call. Between the trimmed V and J ends, which lost 4 bases and 5 bases, there was a span of 23 bases. CDR3 length: 17 amino acids. CDR1 is MDHEN, CDR2 SYDVKM, per germline. CDR3 coding DNA: TGTGCCAGCAGTTGGTGGCGCCAAAAGGGATCGAAGGAGACCCAGTACTTC. It specifies CASSWWRQKGSKETQYF.

Many counts were recorded for this clonotype. V gene TRBV6-5 combines with J gene TRBJ2-1; possibly TRBD1 for D (5 bases). Germline CDR1 reads MNHEY; CDR2 reads SVGAGI. Trimming left V 3 bases short and J 1 base short, with 7 bases between. The CDR3 contains 14 residues. Written as DNA, the CDR3 is TGTGCCAGCAGTTATAGGGGATCCTACAATGAGCAGTTCTTC. Protein product: CASSYRGSYNEQFF.

This sequence joins TRBV27 and TRBJ2-2; TRBD2 might be the D (6 bases). CDR3 length: 18 residues. Germline values: CDR1 MNHEY, CDR2 SMNVEV (reference sequence). V lost 2 bases, J lost 2 bases, and 18 bases lay in between. The CDR3 DNA sequence: TGTGCCAGCAGTTTAGGCACGGACATCGGGAGCAACACCGGGGAGCTGTTTTTT. Amino acid sequence: CASSLGTDIGSNTGELFF.

The table lists this clonotype with a few counts. J is TRBJ1-5 and V is TRBV6-2 or TRBV6-3, with D maybe TRBD1 (6 bases). The CDR3 is made up of 13 amino acids. CDR1 and CDR2 (germline): MNHEY, SVGEGT. Between the trimmed V and J ends, which lost 8 bases and 2 bases, there was a span of 10 bases. CDR3 DNA: TGTGCCAGCCAGGGGTACGGCAATCAGCCCCAGCATTTT. It yields the protein CASQGYGNQPQHF.

This clonotype was detected only a few times. The CDR3 loop reads CASSPSWTRNSPLHF. Written as DNA, the CDR3 is TGTGCCAGCAGTCCCAGTTGGACACGAAATTCACCCCTCCACTTT. The chain combines TRBV12-3 or TRBV12-4 with TRBJ1-6; tentatively, D is TRBD1 (5 bases). The CDR3 totals 15 residues. Deletions cut 5 bases from V and 7 bases from J, with 15 bases between.

V gene TRBV6-2 or TRBV6-3 combines with J gene TRBJ1-5, with no clear D. CDR3 length: 13 amino acids. Germline V gene lookup returns CDR1 MNHEY and CDR2 SVGEGT. With 10 bases removed from V and 5 bases from J, the gap between germline ends came to 15 bases. CDR3 nucleotide sequence: TGTGCCACTAATAATGATCTGCATCAGCCCCAGCATTTT. It codes for CATNNDLHQPQHF.

The J gene is TRBJ1-5, the V gene TRBV28; no clear D gene. This CDR3 region has 16 residues. Germline V gene lookup returns CDR1 MDHEN and CDR2 SYDVKM. V was pared by 3 bases and J by 0 bases, with 12 bases between. The CDR3 bases are TGTGCCAGCAGTTTTCGCAGACAAATTAGCAATCAGCCCCAGCATTTT. Amino acid sequence: CASSFRRQISNQPQHF. The variable domain in full, completed from reference TRBV28 and TRBJ1-5, reads DVKVTQSSRYLVKRTGEKVFLECVQDMDHENMFWYRQDPGLGLRLIYFSYDVKMKEKGDIPEGYSVSREKKERFSLILESASTNQTSMYLCASSFRRQISNQPQHFGDGTRLSIL.

This clonotype was recorded many times. The gene calls are TRBV12-3 or TRBV12-4 and TRBJ2-1; TRBD2 might be the D (6 bases). V was trimmed by 8 bases and J by 5 bases, leaving 13 bases between them. The CDR3 totals 13 residues. CDR3 bases: TGTGCCAGCGGAGGGACTGCAAACAATGAGCAGTTCTTC. Residues: CASGGTANNEQFF.

The J gene is TRBJ2-1, the V gene TRBV18; no clear D gene. CDR1 KGHSH and CDR2 LQKENI come from the germline V gene. Trimming removed 3 bases at V and 6 bases at J, with 9 bases between. The CDR3 loop spans 13 amino acids. The CDR3 DNA reads as TGTGCCAGCTCACCTAGCAGAGCCAATGAGCAGTTCTTC. Encoded protein: CASSPSRANEQFF.

V is TRBV11-2 and J is TRBJ1-1; tentatively, D is TRBD1 (6 bases). The germline CDR1 and CDR2 sequences are SGHAT and FQNNGV. The CDR3 runs to 17 residues. Trimming shortened V by 6 bases and J by 4 bases, and 24 bases separated the two germline ends. CDR3: CASSLIPRGRIGTEAFF. The CDR3 nucleotides are TGTGCCAGCAGTTTAATCCCTAGGGGGAGAATTGGCACTGAAGCTTTCTTT.

This clonotype showed up just a few times. The chain links TRBV28 to TRBJ1-6; the match to TRBD1 covers 10 bases. V shed 6 bases, J shed 7 bases, and the junction held 6 bases outside the gene matches. This CDR3 spans 15 amino acids. CDR1 MDHEN and CDR2 SYDVKM come from the germline V gene. The CDR3 loop is CASRPGQGINSPLHF. The DNA for the CDR3 is TGTGCCAGCAGGCCGGGACAGGGGATCAATTCACCCCTCCACTTT.

This chain connects TRBV7-2 to TRBJ2-7, with 13 bases matching TRBD2. Germline CDR1 SGHTA, CDR2 FQGNSA. The CDR3 loop spans 15 amino acids. Trimming took 5 bases from V and 4 from J; bases not matched to a gene: 5. CDR3 sequence (DNA): TGTGCCAGCAGCCATCGGACTAGCGGGAGTTACGAGCAGTACTTC. The encoded protein is CASSHRTSGSYEQYF.

This clonotype appeared a few times. The V gene is TRBV7-9, the J gene TRBJ2-5, with D possibly being TRBD1 or TRBD2 (5 bases each). V was shortened by 0 bases and J by 3 bases, with 11 bases between the two germline ends. The CDR3 totals 15 residues. Germline CDR1 and CDR2: SEHNR and FQNEAQ (reference sequence). The CDR3 nucleotides read TGTGCCAGCAGCTTAGCGCATTTGGGGGAAGAGACCCAGTACTTC. It yields the protein CASSLAHLGEETQYF.

The chain carries TRBV7-3 and TRBJ2-1; TRBD2 aligns across 14 bases. The junction had 6 bases not matched to a gene; V was cut back by 3 bases and J by 8 bases. Per the germline V gene, CDR1 is SGHTA and CDR2 is FQGTGA. This CDR3 is 16 amino acids long. DNA for the CDR3: TGTGCCAGCAGCTTGGGGACTAGCGGGAGACCAGATGAGCAGTTCTTC. Protein sequence: CASSLGTSGRPDEQFF.

This clonotype showed up just a few times. The rearrangement links TRBV10-3 to TRBJ2-2; TRBD2 matches at 7 bases. V lost 8 bases to trimming and J lost 6 bases; unmatched junction nucleotides: 9. CDR3 length: 14 residues. The germline gives CDR1 ENHRY, CDR2 SYGVKD. The CDR3: CAIEGGRSSGELFF. The CDR3 bases are TGTGCCATCGAAGGCGGGAGAAGTTCCGGGGAGCTGTTTTTT.

A few counts support this clonotype. V usage is TRBV9 and J usage is TRBJ2-3, with 7 nucleotides matching TRBD2. Per germline, CDR1 SGDLS and CDR2 YYNGEE. The CDR3 length is 14 residues. Unmatched junction bases numbered 2, after V lost 0 bases and J lost 4 bases. CDR3 region: CASSVVAGADTQYF. The CDR3 region has the DNA TGTGCCAGCAGCGTAGTGGCGGGAGCAGATACGCAGTATTTT.

This clonotype was detected a few times. The chain recombines TRBV2 with TRBJ2-3, with 13 positions matching TRBD2. Germline assignment: CDR1 SNHLY and CDR2 FYNNEI. V shed 6 bases, J shed 0 bases, and the junction held 6 bases outside the gene matches. This CDR3 has 17 amino acids. The CDR3: CASSWTSGGPSTDTQYF. CDR3 DNA sequence: TGTGCCAGCAGCTGGACTAGCGGGGGCCCTAGCACAGATACGCAGTATTTT.

With regard to this clonotype: The junction differs from germline at one of its ends, possibly a read error. The chain links TRBV29-1 to TRBJ1-3; D is unresolved. The CDR3 contains 11 residues. Germline CDR1 and CDR2: SQVTM and ANQGSEA. CDR3 bases: TGCAGCGTCGAAGGGGGAAACACCATATATTTT. It encodes CSVEGGNTIYF.

The J gene is TRBJ2-4, the V gene TRBV20-1; tentative D call: TRBD1 (6 bases). The V gene lost 0 bases and the J gene lost 0 bases, with 12 bases spanning the gap. The CDR3 has 16 amino acids. Germline assignment: CDR1 DFQATT and CDR2 SNEGSKA (reference sequence). CDR3 in DNA: TGCAGTGCTAGAGAAGGACAGCTATTAGCCAAAAACATTCAGTACTTC. Its protein product is CSAREGQLLAKNIQYF.

This chain joins TRBV9 and TRBJ2-6; 8 bases are shared with TRBD1. Germline V gene sequence: CDR1 SGDLS, CDR2 YYNGEE. The CDR3 runs to 22 residues. V lost 0 bases and J lost 1; bases outside the gene matches: 18. This chain's CDR3 is CASSVGSGGWLATRSGANVLTF. The CDR3 DNA is TGTGCCAGCAGCGTAGGGTCAGGGGGCTGGCTAGCGACTCGATCTGGGGCCAACGTCCTGACTTTC.

This clonotype showed up many times. The DNA of the CDR3 is TGCGCCAGCAGCCGGTTAGGGGCAGACTACGAGCAGTACTTC. Translating it yields CASSRLGADYEQYF. The chain is built from TRBV5-1 and TRBJ2-7, with D possibly matching TRBD1 (5 bases). The CDR3 loop spans 14 amino acids. The germline V gene encodes CDR1 SGHRS and CDR2 YFSETQ. The V end lost 4 bases, the J end lost 3 bases, and 14 bases lay between the germline ends.

This clonotype turned up a few times. The chain has TRBV6-1 and TRBJ1-4, with D tentatively TRBD1 (5 bases). Germline CDR1 and CDR2: MNHNS and SASEGT. The CDR3 extends over 15 amino acids. The V gene lost 3 bases and the J gene lost 8 bases, with 16 bases spanning the gap. The CDR3 DNA reads TGTGCCAGCAGTGAGGGGGACGCCAAGGGCGAAAAACTGTTTTTT. Translating gives CASSEGDAKGEKLFF.

The table lists this clonotype with a few counts. This rearrangement joins TRBV7-8 to TRBJ1-6, with TRBD1 matching over 8 bases. The ends lost 5 bases at V and 11 bases at J; junction bases unmatched: 8. Looked up from germline, CDR1 is SGHVS and CDR2 is FQNEAQ. This CDR3 has 14 amino acids. CDR3 nucleotides: TGTGCCAGCAGCGGCGACAGGGGATTTACACCCCTCCACTTT. It specifies CASSGDRGFTPLHF.

This clonotype was seen ten or more times. The V gene is TRBV5-1, the J gene TRBJ1-5, with D perhaps TRBD1 (6 bases). The germline CDR1 and CDR2 sequences are SGHRS and YFSETQ. Trimming took 3 bases from V and 7 from J, leaving 11 bases between them. CDR3 size: 13 residues. In DNA form, the CDR3 reads TGCGCCAGCAGCTGGGATGGGGGCCAGCCCCAGCATTTT. Translation: CASSWDGGQPQHF.

This chain joins TRBV4-1 and TRBJ2-7; D not certain. The CDR3 is 15 amino acids. V lost 2 bases, J lost 4 bases, and 15 bases lay in between. Germline CDR1 is MGHRA and CDR2 is YSYEKL. The CDR3 reads CASSQSLGSQYEQYF. DNA of the CDR3: TGCGCCAGCAGCCAATCTTTGGGGTCCCAATACGAGCAGTACTTC.

Only a few counts were recorded for this clonotype. The J gene is TRBJ2-7, the V gene TRBV7-3; unclear D gene. The CDR3 has 13 residues. CDR1 is SGHTA and CDR2 is FQGTGA in the germline V gene. V was shortened by 5 bases and J by 5 bases, with 13 bases between the two germline ends. The CDR3 coding sequence is TGTGCCAGCAGCAGCTCGGTGGGTCACGAGCAGTACTTC. Its protein product is CASSSSVGHEQYF.

This rearrangement joins TRBV2 to TRBJ2-3; D gene uncertain. This CDR3 contains 15 residues. Per germline, CDR1 SNHLY and CDR2 FYNNEI. Trimming shortened V by 5 bases and J by 2 bases, and 14 bases separated the two germline ends. For the CDR3, the DNA is TGTGCCAGCAGTCCCCACGGGCTTTCCACAGATACGCAGTATTTT. This gives the protein CASSPHGLSTDTQYF.

This clonotype has just a few counts. Here the CDR3 DNA reads TGTGCCAGCAGCACCTGGACAGGGGGCGGCGAGCAGTACTTC. The encoded protein is CASSTWTGGGEQYF. The rearrangement uses TRBV7-9 and TRBJ2-7; 11 nucleotides match TRBD1. The germline gives CDR1 SEHNR, CDR2 FQNEAQ (reference sequence). V lost 5 bases to trimming and J lost 6 bases; unmatched junction nucleotides: 6. The length of the CDR3 is 14 residues.